This entry lists 12 T cell receptor beta chains sequenced from one sample in a study of OX40 agonist ivuxolimab in advanced cancers. The table came from immunoSEQ multiplex PCR; TCRdb's copy has only in-frame clones and leaves some out. The table has 77,000 or so clones, roughly 90% seen once. The sequencing here drew on CD4+ or CD8+ T cells sorted from blood, taken in a trial of the OX40 agonist ivuxolimab. All receptors derive from an adult with an advanced solid tumor such as melanoma, head and neck, liver or kidney cancer.

The chain is built from TRBV4-1 and TRBJ1-1; D unresolved. Trimming shortened V by 1 base and J by 1 base, and 7 bases separated the two germline ends. CDR1 MGHRA and CDR2 YSYEKL come from the germline V gene. This CDR3 contains 14 residues. CDR3 sequence: CASSQVLGNTEAFF. The CDR3 coding sequence is TGCGCCAGCAGCCAAGTACTGGGGAACACTGAAGCTTTCTTT.

The V call is TRBV5-5, the J call TRBJ2-7; D is unresolved. The V gene's germline CDR1 is SGHKS and CDR2 YYEKEE (reference sequence). Trimming took 1 base from V and 5 from J, leaving 1 base between them. This CDR3 has 10 residues. CDR3 bases: TGTGCCAGCAGCTTGAACGAGCAGTACTTC. Translation: CASSLNEQYF.

The gene calls are TRBV4-2 and TRBJ1-2; D possibly corresponds to TRBD1 (6 bases). This CDR3 has 15 residues. Trimming removed 1 base at V and 3 bases at J, with 12 bases between. Germline V gene data show CDR1 as LGHNA and CDR2 as YNFKEQ. The CDR3 DNA reads as TGTGCCAGCAGCCAAGCTACAGGGCTTGACTATGGCTACACCTTC. Translation: CASSQATGLDYGYTF.

This clone was recorded once. V usage is TRBV12-5 and J usage is TRBJ1-2; D perhaps matches TRBD1 (6 bases). The germline V gene has CDR1 LGHNT and CDR2 FRNRAP. The CDR3 extends over 18 amino acids. Trimming left V 3 bases short and J 0 bases short, with 20 bases between. The CDR3, as DNA: TGTGCTAGTGGTTTTCCGGACAGCCACCTTACTCCTAACTATGGCTACACCTTC. This gives the protein CASGFPDSHLTPNYGYTF.

The J gene is TRBJ1-5, the V gene TRBV6-5, with TRBD1 as a possible D gene (5 bases). Germline CDR1 and CDR2: MNHEY and SVGAGI. The CDR3 loop spans 14 amino acids. V lost 2 bases and J 9 bases, leaving 14 bases between the germline ends. The CDR3 coding sequence is TGTGCCAGCAGTTACCTGGGGAACGGGGGGCCCCAGCATTTT. This gives the protein CASSYLGNGGPQHF.

The rearrangement uses TRBV7-3 and TRBJ1-6, with D perhaps matching TRBD1 (6 bases). The CDR3 runs to 15 residues. Germline loops: CDR1 SGHTA, CDR2 FQGTGA. Trimming pared 5 bases from V and 7 bases from J, leaving 15 bases between. CDR3 DNA sequence: TGTGCCAGCAGCCCGGGGGGGGCGGGAAATTCACCCCTCCACTTT. This codes for CASSPGGAGNSPLHF.

As to this clone: One end of the junction varies from germline; a read error may be responsible. The chain combines TRBV4-1 with TRBJ2-2, with unresolved D. The germline V gene encodes CDR1 MGHRA and CDR2 YSYEKL. This CDR3 region has 14 residues. CDR3 amino acids: CASSEESNTGELFF. The CDR3 coding sequence is TGCGCCAGCAGCGAAGAGTCTAACACCGGGGAGCTGTTTTTT.

This clone appeared a few times. The rearrangement uses TRBV9 and TRBJ1-2, with a possible D match to TRBD1 (5 bases). This CDR3 is built from 13 residues. The V gene lost 3 bases and the J gene lost 3 bases, with 9 bases spanning the gap. From germline, CDR1 is SGDLS and CDR2 YYNGEE. CDR3 coding DNA: TGTGCCAGCAGCGGGGGAGGGGACTATGGCTACACCTTC. Translation gives CASSGGGDYGYTF.

The chain carries TRBV6-1 and TRBJ2-1; 10 nucleotides align to TRBD1. There are 16 residues in the CDR3. Germline V gene sequence: CDR1 MNHNS, CDR2 SASEGT. V dropped 1 base and J dropped 6; count of bases not matched to a gene: 6. DNA for the CDR3: TGTGCCAGCAGTGAAGAGTCGGGACAGGGGCGCAATGAGCAGTTCTTC. Translated, it gives CASSEESGQGRNEQFF.

V usage is TRBV15 and J usage is TRBJ2-7; the D gene is possibly TRBD1 (6 bases). This CDR3 is built from 14 residues. Germline values: CDR1 LNHNV, CDR2 YYDKDF (reference sequence). The ends were cut back, 4 bases at V and 3 bases at J, with 13 bases in the middle. The CDR3 here is CATSTEGGDYEQYF. The CDR3 DNA sequence: TGTGCCACCAGCACCGAAGGGGGAGACTACGAGCAGTACTTC.

This chain joins TRBV10-3 and TRBJ1-1; TRBD1 matches at 8 bases. CDR1 is ENHRY and CDR2 is SYGVKD in the germline V gene. CDR3 length: 13 amino acids. V lost 6 bases to trimming and J lost 6 bases; unmatched junction nucleotides: 6. The CDR3 loop is CAIREDRDPEAFF. The CDR3 DNA sequence: TGTGCCATCAGAGAGGACAGGGACCCTGAAGCTTTCTTT.

J is TRBJ2-7 and V is TRBV7-8; 11 nucleotides agree with TRBD2. CDR1 and CDR2 from the germline V gene are SGHVS and FQNEAQ. After removal of 5 bases from V and 0 bases from J, the junction contained 9 bases not matched to a gene. The CDR3 spans 17 residues. This chain's CDR3 is CASSQGLAGGFSYEQYF. The CDR3 DNA reads as TGTGCCAGCAGCCAGGGGCTAGCGGGGGGTTTCTCCTACGAGCAGTACTTC.